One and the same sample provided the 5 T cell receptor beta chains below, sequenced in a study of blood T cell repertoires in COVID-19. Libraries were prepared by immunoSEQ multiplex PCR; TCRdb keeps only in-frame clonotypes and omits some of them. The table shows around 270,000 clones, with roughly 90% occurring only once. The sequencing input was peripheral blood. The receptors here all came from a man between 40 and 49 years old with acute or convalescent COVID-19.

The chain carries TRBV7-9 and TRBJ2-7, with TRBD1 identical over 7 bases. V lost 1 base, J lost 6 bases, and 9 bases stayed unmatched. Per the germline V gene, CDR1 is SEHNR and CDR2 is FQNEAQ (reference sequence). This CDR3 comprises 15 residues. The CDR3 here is CASSLDCQGVCEQYF. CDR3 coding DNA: TGTGCCAGCAGCTTAGATTGTCAGGGGGTGTGCGAGCAGTACTTC.

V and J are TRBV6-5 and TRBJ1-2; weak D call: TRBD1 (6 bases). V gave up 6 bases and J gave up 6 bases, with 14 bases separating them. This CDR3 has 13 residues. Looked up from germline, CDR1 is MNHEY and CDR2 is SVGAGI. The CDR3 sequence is CASRNRDRDGYTF. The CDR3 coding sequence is TGTGCCAGCAGAAACAGGGACCGGGATGGCTACACCTTC.

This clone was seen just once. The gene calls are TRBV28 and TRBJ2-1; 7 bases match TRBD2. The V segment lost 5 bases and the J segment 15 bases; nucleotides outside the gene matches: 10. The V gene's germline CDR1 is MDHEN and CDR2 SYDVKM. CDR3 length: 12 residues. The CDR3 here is CASSTGRGWWFF. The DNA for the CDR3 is TGTGCCAGCAGTACGGGGAGGGGTTGGTGGTTCTTC.

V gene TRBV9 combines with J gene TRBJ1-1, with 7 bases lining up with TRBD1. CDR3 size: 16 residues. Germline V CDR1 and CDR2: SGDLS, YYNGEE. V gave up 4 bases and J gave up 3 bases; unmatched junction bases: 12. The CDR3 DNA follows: TGTGCCAGCAGCACAACCCTGGACAGGATCGACACTGAAGCTTTCTTT. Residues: CASSTTLDRIDTEAFF.

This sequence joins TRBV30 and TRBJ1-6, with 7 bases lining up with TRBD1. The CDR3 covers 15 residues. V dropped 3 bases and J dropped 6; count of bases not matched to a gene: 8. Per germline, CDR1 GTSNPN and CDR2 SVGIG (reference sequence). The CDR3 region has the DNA TGTGCCTGGAGGAAGAGCGGACAGGTTAATTCACCCCTCCACTTT. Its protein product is CAWRKSGQVNSPLHF.